These 6 T cell receptor beta chains were sequenced from one sample in a study of response to subunit inactivated influenza vaccine. TCRdb recomputed calls from the RT-PCR reads with MiXCR, one row per CDR3 protein. This table holds hundreds of thousands of distinct CDR3 sequences, 11% found once. Another study also made use of these data, one on T cells expressing NK-cell markers. That paper adds: The cDNA for TCR beta came from 5'RACE template switching with UMIs.

The material sequenced was PBMCs from blood, taken on the day of vaccination. The receptors derive from a man aged 50 to 60 who received an inactivated influenza vaccine.

The genes are TRBV12-5 and TRBJ2-5; 7 positions agree with TRBD2. The CDR3 runs 20 residues. The ends lost 9 bases at V and 5 bases at J; junction bases unmatched: 30. Germline V CDR1 and CDR2: LGHNT, FRNRAP. CDR3 in amino acids: CASLPDPSGEEGLVVETQYF. CDR3 nucleotides: TGTGCTAGCCTACCGGATCCTAGCGGAGAAGAAGGGTTGGTTGTGGAGACCCAGTACTTC.

This clonotype was seen more than once but under ten times. The chain is built from TRBV20-1 and TRBJ2-7; possibly TRBD1 or TRBD2 for D (6 bases each). V was clipped by 2 bases and J by 5 bases, with 22 bases between them. Germline V gene sequence: CDR1 DFQATT, CDR2 SNEGSKA (reference sequence). The CDR3 has 16 amino acids. The CDR3 nucleotides are TGCAGTGCTAGAAGGGGGGAAGCCGGGATTGTCCACGAGCAGTACTTC. Translation gives CSARRGEAGIVHEQYF.

This chain joins TRBV10-3 and TRBJ1-2; D possibly corresponds to TRBD1 (6 bases). V lost 0 bases to trimming and J lost 6 bases, with 14 bases between them. The V gene's germline CDR1 is ENHRY and CDR2 SYGVKD. The CDR3 runs 15 residues. CDR3 loop: CAISESVGQRDGYTF. DNA of the CDR3: TGTGCCATCAGTGAGTCGGTCGGACAGAGGGATGGCTACACCTTC.

This clonotype was counted a few times. CDR3 in DNA: TGTGCCAGCAGTTACCCCGGCAGGCAAGAGACCCAGTACTTC. This sequence encodes CASSYPGRQETQYF. The V and J genes are TRBV6-2 or TRBV6-3 and TRBJ2-5; D gene ambiguous. This CDR3 has 14 amino acids. CDR1 MNHEY and CDR2 SVGEGT come from the germline V gene. V was shortened by 2 bases and J by 2 bases, with 9 bases between the two germline ends.

The chain links TRBV12-3 or TRBV12-4 to TRBJ1-5, with D uncertain. V lost 5 bases, J lost 5 bases, and 13 bases lay in between. This CDR3 region has 14 residues. This CDR3 reads CASSPFSGDQPQHF. As DNA, the CDR3 is TGTGCCAGCAGTCCCTTCAGCGGGGATCAGCCCCAGCATTTT.

J is TRBJ2-1 and V is TRBV28; D gene ambiguous. Germline assignment: CDR1 MDHEN and CDR2 SYDVKM. The V gene lost 6 bases and the J gene lost 7 bases, with 13 bases spanning the gap. This CDR3 is 13 amino acids long. The CDR3 DNA is TGTGCCAGCAGACCCCCATCGAGGAATGAGCAGTTCTTC. Translation: CASRPPSRNEQFF.